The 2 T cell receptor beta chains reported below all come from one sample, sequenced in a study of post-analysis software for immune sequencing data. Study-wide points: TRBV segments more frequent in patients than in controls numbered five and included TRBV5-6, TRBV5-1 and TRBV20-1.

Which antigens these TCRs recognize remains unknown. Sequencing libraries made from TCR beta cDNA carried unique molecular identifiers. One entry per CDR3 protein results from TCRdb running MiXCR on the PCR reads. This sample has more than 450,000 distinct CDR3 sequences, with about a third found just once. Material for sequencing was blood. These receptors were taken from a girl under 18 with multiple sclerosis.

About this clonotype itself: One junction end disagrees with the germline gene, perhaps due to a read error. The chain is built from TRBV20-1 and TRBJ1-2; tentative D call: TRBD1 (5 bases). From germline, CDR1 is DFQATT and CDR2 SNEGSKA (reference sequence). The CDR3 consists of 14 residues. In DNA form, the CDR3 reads TGCAGTGCTAGGGAACCCCTCGGGGACTATGGCCACACCTTC. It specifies CSAREPLGDYGHTF.

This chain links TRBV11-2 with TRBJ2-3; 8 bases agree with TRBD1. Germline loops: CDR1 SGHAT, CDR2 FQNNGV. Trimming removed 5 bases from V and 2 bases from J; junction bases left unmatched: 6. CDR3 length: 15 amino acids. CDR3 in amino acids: CASSPDRGNTDTQYF. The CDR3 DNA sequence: TGTGCCAGCAGCCCAGACAGGGGAAACACAGATACGCAGTATTTT.